A single sample is the source of the 30 T cell receptor beta chains below, sequenced in a study of cytomegalovirus exposure and HLA in healthy donors. PCR amplification relied on 60 Vbeta primers (plus 13 Jbeta primers). Some clones are missing from TCRdb's copy, which holds only in-frame ones; the method was immunoSEQ multiplex PCR. The data contain approximately 100,000 clones, around three quarters of them singletons. Source material: PBMCs. The origin of the receptors is a female donor in good health and CMV-seropositive.

The V and J genes are TRBV19 and TRBJ2-3; 9 bases map to TRBD2. The germline V gene encodes CDR1 LNHDA and CDR2 SQIVND (reference sequence). The CDR3 totals 14 residues. Trimming at V came to 7 bases and at J to 4 bases, leaving 6 bases not matched to a gene. The CDR3 DNA follows: TGTGCCAGTATTAGCGGGGGAAGCTCAGATACGCAGTATTTT. Amino acids: CASISGGSSDTQYF.

V is TRBV5-8 and J is TRBJ1-5; D is undetermined. Trimming left V 5 bases short and J 1 base short, with 13 bases between. CDR1 and CDR2 from the germline V gene are SGHTS and YDEGEE. The length of the CDR3 is 15 residues. The CDR3 here is CASSFMGRSNQPQHF. In DNA form, the CDR3 reads TGTGCCAGCAGTTTTATGGGGAGGAGCAATCAGCCCCAGCATTTT.

V is TRBV6-6 and J is TRBJ2-7; D is ambiguous. Trimming cost V 4 bases and J 3 bases, with 7 bases left between them. The germline CDR1 and CDR2 sequences are MNHNY and SVGAGI (reference sequence). The CDR3 runs 12 residues. The CDR3 region has the DNA TGTGCCAGCAGTTTACAGAACTACGAGCAGTACTTC. It encodes CASSLQNYEQYF.

The chain joins TRBV9 to TRBJ1-2, with 9 positions matching TRBD1. This CDR3 is built from 18 residues. Germline lookup yields CDR1 SGDLS and CDR2 YYNGEE. V dropped 3 bases and J dropped 6; count of bases not matched to a gene: 18. CDR3: CASSGRDMGTGPANGYTF. CDR3 nucleotides: TGTGCCAGCAGCGGGCGAGATATGGGGACAGGGCCGGCCAATGGCTACACCTTC.

The rearrangement links TRBV23-1 to TRBJ2-7; 7 bases agree with TRBD1. TRBV23-1 is assigned to the ORF class and has an uncertain function. V shed 4 bases, J shed 2 bases, and the junction held 2 bases outside the gene matches. CDR3 length: 13 residues. CDR3 nucleotides: TGCGCCAGCAGTCTGGGACAGACCTACGAGCAGTACTTC. Translated, it gives CASSLGQTYEQYF.

This clone was seen once. V and J are TRBV9 and TRBJ2-7, with TRBD2 matching 7 bases. V dropped 4 bases and J dropped 0; count of bases not matched to a gene: 13. Per the germline V gene, CDR1 is SGDLS and CDR2 is YYNGEE. CDR3 length: 17 amino acids. The CDR3 loop is CASSPSEGRGNSYEQYF. DNA for the CDR3: TGTGCCAGCAGCCCCTCGGAAGGGCGGGGGAACTCCTACGAGCAGTACTTC.

In nucleotides, the CDR3 is TGTGCCACCTCTCGAGTCTCGTCAGGGACTGAAGCTTTCTTT. Protein product: CATSRVSSGTEAFF. This rearrangement joins TRBV6-1 to TRBJ1-1; TRBD1 is a possible D gene (5 bases). V dropped 10 bases and J dropped 5 bases, with 20 bases sitting between them. The length of the CDR3 is 14 residues. CDR1 MNHNS and CDR2 SASEGT come from the germline V gene.

The chain uses TRBV4-2 and TRBJ2-3; 9 bases agree with TRBD1. Per the germline V gene, CDR1 is LGHNA and CDR2 is YNFKEQ. CDR3 length equals 19 residues. V shed 4 bases and J 1 base; nucleotides not matched to a gene: 15. The CDR3 DNA sequence: TGTGCCAGCAGCCGAGATCCGGGACAGGGCCTTTCAGGCACAGATACGCAGTATTTT. It yields the protein CASSRDPGQGLSGTDTQYF.

The CDR3, as DNA: TGCGCCAGCAGCCACCCTCAGGGGGGTCTCGGAAATGAAAAACTGTTTTTT. Its translation: CASSHPQGGLGNEKLFF. The V gene is TRBV4-1, the J gene TRBJ1-4, with TRBD1 matching 7 bases. Trimming took 3 bases from V and 5 from J; bases not matched to a gene: 12. This CDR3 spans 17 amino acids. Germline CDR1 MGHRA, CDR2 YSYEKL.

The chain couples TRBV5-1 to TRBJ2-7, with D maybe TRBD2 (6 bases). This CDR3 contains 14 residues. Germline-derived CDR1 and CDR2 are SGHRS and YFSETQ. The V end was cut by 2 bases, the J end by 3 bases, with 12 bases between. CDR3 sequence (DNA): TGCGCCAGCAGCTTAAGACTAGAACGCTACGAGCAGTACTTC. This translates into CASSLRLERYEQYF.

Remarks on this clone: Other DNA sequences from this sample encode an identical CDR3 as well. This sequence joins TRBV7-2 and TRBJ2-3, with 8 bases that match TRBD2. The V and J ends lost 5 bases and 6 bases, in that order; junction bases with no gene match: 4. The CDR3 spans 13 residues. Looked up from germline, CDR1 is SGHTA and CDR2 is FQGNSA. The CDR3 region has the DNA TGTGCCAGCAGCCTCACTAGCGGTGATACGCAGTATTTT. Amino acids: CASSLTSGDTQYF.

V usage is TRBV29-1 and J usage is TRBJ2-7; 13 bases match TRBD2. With V trimmed by 2 bases and J by 0 bases, 7 bases remained unmatched. CDR1 and CDR2 from the germline V gene are SQVTM and ANQGSEA. The CDR3 consists of 17 residues. CDR3 residues: CSVELTSGRSLSYEQYF. Written as DNA, the CDR3 is TGCAGCGTTGAATTGACTAGCGGGAGGTCCCTCTCCTACGAGCAGTACTTC.

This chain uses TRBV19 with TRBJ2-7, with 9 bases identical to TRBD1. J gave up 9 bases and V 1 base, and 7 bases lay outside the gene matches. The CDR3 runs to 14 residues. Per germline, CDR1 LNHDA and CDR2 SQIVND (reference sequence). The DNA for the CDR3 is TGTGCCAGTAGTATAGTTGGGACAGGGTCTGGGCAGTACTTC. Its protein product is CASSIVGTGSGQYF.

The CDR3 sequence is CASSFSGWASYNEQFF. For the CDR3, the DNA is TGTGCCAGCAGCTTCTCAGGGTGGGCTTCCTACAATGAGCAGTTCTTC. The genes are TRBV7-3 and TRBJ2-1, with D possibly TRBD1 on 5 matching bases. Germline V lookup: CDR1 SGHTA, CDR2 FQGTGA. This CDR3 is 16 amino acids long. Trimming left V 3 bases short and J 1 base short, with 13 bases between.

This rearrangement joins TRBV19 to TRBJ2-1, with 9 bases lining up with TRBD2. The CDR3 length is 16 residues. Trimming cost V 2 bases and J 5 bases; bases outside gene matches: 7. Germline V CDR1 and CDR2: LNHDA, SQIVND (reference sequence). The CDR3 DNA reads TGTGCCAGTAGTATATTGGTGGGACTAGCTAACAATGAGCAGTTCTTC. Translation gives CASSILVGLANNEQFF. The full variable domain, in which reference TRBV19 and TRBJ2-1 provide the parts outside the CDR3, is DGGITQSPKYLFRKEGQNVTLSCEQNLNHDAMYWYRQDPGQGLRLIYYSQIVNDFQKGDIAEGYSVSREKKESFPLTVTSAQKNPTAFYLCASSILVGLANNEQFFGPGTRLTVL.

The chain carries TRBV7-9 and TRBJ2-7, with 10 bases lining up with TRBD2. Germline-derived CDR1 and CDR2 are SEHNR and FQNEAQ (reference sequence). V shed 4 bases, J shed 3 bases, and the junction held 6 bases outside the gene matches. The CDR3 spans 15 residues. CDR3 residues: CASSSSSGRFYEQYF. CDR3 sequence (DNA): TGTGCCAGCAGCTCTTCTAGCGGGAGATTCTACGAGCAGTACTTC.

V usage is TRBV7-8 and J usage is TRBJ2-1; TRBD2 agrees at 7 bases. The CDR3 is 16 amino acids. V was clipped by 5 bases and J by 0 bases; unmatched bases: 7. From germline, CDR1 is SGHVS and CDR2 FQNEAQ. The CDR3 nucleotides are TGTGCCAGCAGCCCGTCAGCGGGGACCTCCTACAATGAGCAGTTCTTC. Residues: CASSPSAGTSYNEQFF.

V and J are TRBV6-5 and TRBJ2-1, with TRBD2 matching 12 bases. The CDR3 extends over 16 amino acids. V gave up 4 bases and J gave up 8 bases; unmatched junction bases: 9. Germline V gene sequence: CDR1 MNHEY, CDR2 SVGAGI. CDR3 bases: TGTGCCAGCAGTTCCCCGACTAGCGGGAGAGGCTATGAGCAGTTCTTC. It encodes CASSSPTSGRGYEQFF.

The chain uses TRBV6-6 and TRBJ2-5; D might be TRBD1 (5 bases). The V gene lost 6 bases and the J gene lost 4 bases, with 12 bases spanning the gap. CDR1 and CDR2 (germline): MNHNY, SVGAGI (reference sequence). The CDR3 length is 13 residues. CDR3 DNA: TGTGCCAGCAGCATGCAGGGTAGAGAGACCCAGTACTTC. Translated: CASSMQGRETQYF.

The CDR3: CASSPPLTSGSWDEQFF. The CDR3 DNA is TGCGCCAGCAGCCCCCCTCTTACTAGCGGCAGTTGGGATGAGCAGTTCTTC. The V and J genes are TRBV4-1 and TRBJ2-1, with TRBD2 identical over 8 bases. CDR3 length equals 17 residues. Germline CDR1 MGHRA, CDR2 YSYEKL. V was pared by 4 bases and J by 8 bases, with 16 bases of the junction left unmatched.

This clone has just a few counts. The genes are TRBV6-5 and TRBJ2-7, with D perhaps matching TRBD1 (6 bases). Per the germline V gene, CDR1 is MNHEY and CDR2 is SVGAGI. V lost 4 bases to trimming and J lost 2 bases, with 12 bases between them. The CDR3 extends over 14 amino acids. CDR3: CASSSLTGAYEQYF. The CDR3 DNA follows: TGTGCCAGCAGTTCCCTGACAGGAGCCTACGAGCAGTACTTC.

The chain uses TRBV19 and TRBJ1-2; TRBD1 matches 7 bases. Germline V gene lookup returns CDR1 LNHDA and CDR2 SQIVND (reference sequence). CDR3 length: 14 amino acids. Unmatched junction bases numbered 7, after V lost 5 bases and J lost 4 bases. Here the CDR3 reads CASSEGARSYGYTF. The CDR3, as DNA: TGTGCCAGTAGTGAGGGGGCGAGGAGCTATGGCTACACCTTC.

This clone came up once. This sequence joins TRBV14 and TRBJ2-1, with a tentative D call TRBD1 (5 bases). In germline, CDR1 is SGHDN, CDR2 FVKESK. Deletions cut 3 bases from V and 7 bases from J, with 13 bases between. The CDR3 consists of 14 residues. Here the CDR3 reads CASSHLKGLNEQFF. The CDR3 DNA is TGTGCCAGCAGCCACCTAAAGGGGTTGAATGAGCAGTTCTTC.

This clone was detected only a few times. The genes are TRBV5-4 and TRBJ2-3; 9 bases map to TRBD2. The CDR3 runs to 18 residues. The V and J ends lost 0 bases and 5 bases, in that order; junction bases with no gene match: 13. Germline V gives CDR1 SGHNT, CDR2 YYREEE (reference sequence). The DNA for the CDR3 is TGTGCCAGCAGCTTGGCCGTTGGCGGGGGGGCCGGGGGAGATACGCAGTATTTT. It translates to CASSLAVGGGAGGDTQYF. Drawing the rest from reference TRBV5-4 and TRBJ2-3, the complete variable domain is ETGVTQSPTHLIKTRGQQVTLRCSSQSGHNTVSWYQQALGQGPQFIFQYYREEENGRGNFPPRFSGLQFPNYSSELNVNALELDDSALYLCASSLAVGGGAGGDTQYFGPGTRLTVL.

The CDR3 here is CASSARSAGNTEAFF. The DNA of the CDR3 is TGTGCCAGCAGCGCCAGGTCGGCGGGGAACACTGAAGCTTTCTTT. V gene TRBV9 combines with J gene TRBJ1-1; D is unresolved. CDR3 length equals 15 residues. Germline CDR1 reads SGDLS; CDR2 reads YYNGEE. V dropped 3 bases and J dropped 1 base, with 13 bases sitting between them. The complete variable domain, with remaining parts taken from reference TRBV9 and TRBJ1-1, reads DSGVTQTPKHLITATGQRVTLRCSPRSGDLSVYWYQQSLDQGLQFLIQYYNGEERAKGNILERFSAQQFPDLHSELNLSSLELGDSALYFCASSARSAGNTEAFFGQGTRLTVV.

This chain connects TRBV9 to TRBJ2-3; D remains ambiguous. Trimming left V 0 bases short and J 5 bases short, with 7 bases between. CDR1 is SGDLS and CDR2 is YYNGEE in the germline V gene. The CDR3 totals 13 residues. As DNA, the CDR3 is TGTGCCAGCAGCGTAGGCATCGGAGATACGCAGTATTTT. Amino acid sequence: CASSVGIGDTQYF.

Only one count was recorded for this clone. The chain is built from TRBV30 and TRBJ1-5, with D uncertain. Trimming left V 4 bases short and J 9 bases short, with 10 bases between. In germline, CDR1 is GTSNPN, CDR2 SVGIG (reference sequence). This CDR3 spans 11 amino acids. The CDR3 DNA is TGTGCCTGGAACGGCGGCGGGCCCCAGCATTTT. It translates to CAWNGGGPQHF.

The rearrangement links TRBV6-5 to TRBJ1-4, with 8 bases that match TRBD1. After removal of 2 bases from V and 4 bases from J, the junction contained 6 bases not matched to a gene. Germline-derived CDR1 and CDR2 are MNHEY and SVGAGI. This CDR3 is built from 16 residues. CDR3 in DNA: TGTGCCAGCAGTTACGGGCAGGGGGCGGGTAATGAAAAACTGTTTTTT. Its translation is CASSYGQGAGNEKLFF.

The CDR3 DNA reads as TGTGCCAGCTCACCGGGACAGAGGAATCAGCCCCAGCATTTT. Its protein product is CASSPGQRNQPQHF. The V and J genes are TRBV18 and TRBJ1-5, with 7 bases fitting TRBD1. The CDR3 runs 14 residues. V trimming: 3 bases; J trimming: 4 bases; junction bases outside the gene matches: 3. Germline V lookup: CDR1 KGHSH, CDR2 LQKENI.

V is TRBV28 and J is TRBJ2-1; TRBD2 matches 13 bases. The CDR3 sequence is 14 residues long. J lost 8 bases, V lost 8 bases, and 6 bases had no gene match. Germline lookup yields CDR1 MDHEN and CDR2 SYDVKM. The DNA of the CDR3 is TGTGCCAGCGAACTAGCGGGAGGGCCGGATGAGCAGTTCTTC. Amino acids: CASELAGGPDEQFF.